The 16 T cell receptor beta chains reported below all come from one sample, sequenced in a study of tumor-infiltrating lymphocytes in primary liver carcinoma. Out of unsorted whole blood came the blood RNA, and germline DNA was extracted as well. A constant-region primer primed TCR beta cDNA synthesis from 400 to 550 ng of total RNA. ARM-PCR was slightly modified, and three nested multiplex PCR rounds with it gave rise to the TCR beta libraries. The study ran its first two PCR rounds for roughly 11 cycles each, using TRBV1-TRBV30 forward primers and a C-beta reverse primer. Using its own MiXCR run on the multiplex PCR reads, TCRdb lists one record per CDR3 protein. The profile shows approximately 300,000 distinct CDR3 sequences, about 62% of them singletons. The sequenced material came from peripheral blood. The receptors were sampled from a man in his forties with primary liver carcinoma and hepatitis B virus infection.

A remark on this clonotype: A read error may explain this, as a much larger clone is one base away. The chain employs TRBV6-1 and TRBJ2-7, with D unresolved. The V and J ends lost 1 base and 9 bases respectively, with 16 bases between them. From germline, CDR1 is MNHNS and CDR2 SASEGT. This CDR3 has 14 residues. CDR3 sequence: CASSEGGESTGQYF. Here the CDR3 DNA reads TGTGCCAGCAGTGAAGGCGGCGAATCTACGGGGCAGTACTTC.

Comment on this clonotype: Compared with germline, one end of the junction differs, possibly owing to a read error. The chain recombines TRBV6-1 with TRBJ1-1; no reliable D call. The CDR3 loop spans 12 amino acids. From germline, CDR1 is MNHNS and CDR2 SASEGT. The CDR3 sequence is CASGDHSTEAFF. Written as DNA, the CDR3 is TGTGCCAGCGGTGACCATAGCACTGAAGCTTTCTTT.

About this clonotype itself: A much bigger clone sits one base away, suggesting this may be a read error. The V call is TRBV12-3 or TRBV12-4, the J call TRBJ2-7; TRBD2 matches 10 bases. The CDR3 has 13 residues. J lost 5 bases, V lost 6 bases, and 4 bases had no gene match. The CDR3 protein is CASRASGGNEQYF. The CDR3 coding sequence is TGTGCCAGCAGGGCTAGCGGGGGCAACGAGCAGTACTTC.

This clonotype was observed once. Possible read error: a much larger clone is one base away. The chain combines TRBV12-3 or TRBV12-4 with TRBJ2-7, with 8 bases identical to TRBD1. The CDR3 has 14 residues. CDR3 sequence (DNA): TGTGCCAGCAGTACAGGACAGGGACCTTACGGGCAGTACTTC. As protein: CASSTGQGPYGQYF.

As concerns this clonotype: A single base separates this from a much larger clone, so it may be a read error. The chain couples TRBV14 to TRBJ2-3; D is unresolved. V was cut by 7 bases and J by 2 bases, with 13 bases left in between. Germline values: CDR1 SGHDN, CDR2 FVKESK. The CDR3 is 14 amino acids. The CDR3 DNA follows: TGTGCCAGCATCCGTCTCATATTCACAGATACGCAGTATTTT. Translating gives CASIRLIFTDTQYF.

The chain links TRBV28 to TRBJ1-4; D is perhaps TRBD1 (6 bases). In germline, CDR1 is MDHEN, CDR2 SYDVKM. V gave up 10 bases and J gave up 5 bases, with 23 bases separating them. The CDR3 sequence is 16 residues long. The CDR3 loop reads CATTTSAGTRNEKLFF. CDR3 in DNA: TGTGCCACCACAACTTCCGCCGGGACAAGAAATGAAAAACTGTTTTTT.

The rearrangement links TRBV29-1 to TRBJ1-1; D perhaps matches TRBD1 (6 bases). The V gene lost 6 bases and the J gene lost 5 bases, with 22 bases spanning the gap. The CDR3 has 15 amino acids. The germline CDR1 and CDR2 sequences are SQVTM and ANQGSEA. CDR3 sequence reads: CSVGPGWGTRTEAFF. CDR3 in DNA: TGCAGCGTAGGTCCAGGGTGGGGGACAAGGACTGAAGCTTTCTTT. Variable domain in full (rest from reference TRBV29-1 and TRBJ1-1): SAVISQKPSRDICQRGTSLTIQCQVDSQVTMMFWYRQQPGQSLTLIATANQGSEATYESGFVIDKFPISRPNLTFSTLTVSNMSPEDSSIYLCSVGPGWGTRTEAFFGQGTRLTVV.

This clonotype was seen ten or more times. The chain uses TRBV4-2 and TRBJ1-1, with a possible D match to TRBD1 (6 bases). V lost 0 bases and J 0 bases, leaving 14 bases between the germline ends. The CDR3 spans 17 residues. Germline V gene sequence: CDR1 LGHNA, CDR2 YNFKEQ. The CDR3: CASSQDFAGVMNTEAFF. The DNA of the CDR3 is TGTGCCAGCAGCCAAGATTTCGCAGGGGTAATGAACACTGAAGCTTTCTTT.

This chain connects TRBV11-3 to TRBJ2-5; D not resolved. V lost 5 bases to trimming and J lost 11 bases, with 15 bases between them. Germline CDR1 SGHNT, CDR2 YENEEA. The CDR3 spans 12 residues. For the CDR3, the DNA is TGTGCCAGCAGCAGCAGCCAAGAGATGCAGTACTTC. The encoded protein is CASSSSQEMQYF.

This clonotype has just a few counts. The rearrangement uses TRBV28 and TRBJ2-2; tentative D call: TRBD2 (5 bases). Germline loops: CDR1 MDHEN, CDR2 SYDVKM. Between the trimmed V and J ends, which lost 7 bases and 6 bases, there was a span of 18 bases. This CDR3 spans 15 amino acids. Here the CDR3 reads CASTSVEGRSGELFF. The CDR3 DNA reads TGTGCCAGCACTTCAGTCGAGGGCCGATCCGGGGAGCTGTTTTTT.

At least ten counts were recorded for this clonotype. The genes are TRBV6-5 and TRBJ2-1; TRBD2 aligns across 7 bases. Germline-derived CDR1 and CDR2 are MNHEY and SVGAGI. After removal of 5 bases from V and 10 bases from J, the junction contained 8 bases not matched to a gene. This CDR3 spans 13 amino acids. This chain's CDR3 is CASSITSASEQFF. For the CDR3, the DNA is TGTGCCAGCAGTATTACTAGCGCCAGCGAGCAGTTCTTC.

The table lists this clonotype with a count of one. An end of the junction differs from the germline gene, which may be a read error. J is TRBJ2-3 and V is TRBV5-1, with D hard to call. This CDR3 comprises 15 residues. Per germline, CDR1 SGHRS and CDR2 YFSETQ. CDR3 coding DNA: TGCACCAGCAGCTTGACGATGGGGTGGATAGATACGCAGTATTTT. Translation: CTSSLTMGWIDTQYF.

The chain carries TRBV11-1 and TRBJ2-1; perhaps TRBD2 as D (6 bases). CDR1 and CDR2 from the germline V gene are SGHAT and FQDESV (reference sequence). The CDR3 length is 17 residues. The CDR3 sequence is CVNSSSGSESSYNEQFF. CDR3 nucleotides: TGTGTCAACAGCTCGTCCGGGAGCGAGAGCTCCTACAATGAGCAGTTCTTC.

This clonotype was found a few times. The V and J genes are TRBV7-9 and TRBJ1-2, with D possibly matching TRBD1 (6 bases). V was trimmed by 8 bases and J by 4 bases, leaving 14 bases between them. Germline-derived CDR1 and CDR2 are SEHNR and FQNEAQ (reference sequence). The CDR3 is 13 amino acids. CDR3 amino acids: CASSRGAGYGYTF. CDR3 nucleotide sequence: TGTGCCAGCTCCCGGGGGGCTGGCTATGGCTACACCTTC.

Comment on this clonotype: A read error may be the cause here, since a much bigger clone is one base away. The chain links TRBV11-2 to TRBJ1-6; D perhaps matches TRBD1 (5 bases). CDR3 length: 14 residues. CDR1 is SGHAT, CDR2 FQNNGV, per germline. In DNA form, the CDR3 reads TGTACCAGCAGCCATGACAGCAGCAATTCACCCCTCCACTTT. Its protein is CTSSHDSSNSPLHF.

Of note for this clonotype: A much larger clone differs by one base, so this may be a read error. This sequence joins TRBV12-5 and TRBJ1-2; a possible D gene is TRBD1 (6 bases). V shed 7 bases and J shed 8 bases, with 29 bases lying between them. The CDR3 spans 17 residues. The germline V gene has CDR1 LGHNT and CDR2 FRNRAP. The CDR3: CASAPAMVGGPLGGYTF. In nucleotides, the CDR3 is TGTGCTAGTGCCCCGGCTATGGTGGGGGGCCCCCTCGGGGGCTACACCTTC.